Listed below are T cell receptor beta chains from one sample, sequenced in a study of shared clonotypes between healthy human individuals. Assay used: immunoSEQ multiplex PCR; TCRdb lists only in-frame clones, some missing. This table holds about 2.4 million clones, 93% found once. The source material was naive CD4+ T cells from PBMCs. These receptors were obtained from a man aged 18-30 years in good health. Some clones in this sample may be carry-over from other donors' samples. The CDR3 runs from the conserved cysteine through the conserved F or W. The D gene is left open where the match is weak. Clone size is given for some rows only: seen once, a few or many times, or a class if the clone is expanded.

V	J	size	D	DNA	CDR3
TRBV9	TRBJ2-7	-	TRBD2	TGTGCCAGCAGCGTAGGTAGTAGCGGGACCTACGAGCAGTACTTC	CASSVGSSGTYEQYF
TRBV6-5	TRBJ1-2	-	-	TGTGCCAGCAGCCCCGGATCTGGACCTCGGGGCGGCTACACCTTC	CASSPGSGPRGGYTF
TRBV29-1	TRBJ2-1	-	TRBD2	TGCAGCGTTGGACTCCTAGCGGGAGGACTTGAGCAGTTCTTC	CSVGLLAGGLEQFF
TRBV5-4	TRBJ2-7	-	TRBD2	TGTGCCAGCAGCGGGGGACTAACCTACGAGCAGTACTTC	CASSGGLTYEQYF
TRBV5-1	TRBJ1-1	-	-	TGCGCCAGCAGCTTTGGGGCAGGCGCTGAAGCTTTCTTT	CASSFGAGAEAFF
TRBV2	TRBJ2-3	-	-	TGTGCCAGCAGTGAGTCGGCGAGCACAGATACGCAGTATTTT	CASSESASTDTQYF
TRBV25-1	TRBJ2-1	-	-	TGTGCCAGCACCGGCTCCTTGAGGAAATACAATGAGCAGTTCTTC	CASTGSLRKYNEQFF
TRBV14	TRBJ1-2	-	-	TGTGCCAGCAGCCAGGAGACAGACTATGGCTACACCTTC	CASSQETDYGYTF
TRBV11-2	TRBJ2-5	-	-	TGTGCCAGCAGCTTAGAGGGGGTAGCTGGAGCGGAGACCCAGTACTTC	CASSLEGVAGAETQYF
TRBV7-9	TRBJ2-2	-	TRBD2	TGTGCCACCCTCATACGCCCTGGGACTAGGGGAACCGGGGAGCTGTTTTTT	CATLIRPGTRGTGELFF
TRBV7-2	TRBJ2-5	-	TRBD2	TGTGCCAGCAGCTTAGGGACTAGCGGGAGAAATGGGGAGACCCAGTACTTC	CASSLGTSGRNGETQYF
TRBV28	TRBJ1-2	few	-	TGTGCCAGCAGTCCCCCCGGGACACGCTATGGCTACACCTTC	CASSPPGTRYGYTF
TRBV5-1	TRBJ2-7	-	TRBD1	TGCGCCAGCAGCTTGGGTGTCGGGACAGGGACGTACGAGCAGTACTTC	CASSLGVGTGTYEQYF
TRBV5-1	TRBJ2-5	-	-	TGCGCCAGCAGCTTGGAGGCTGGGGGCGCAGGGGAGACCCAGTACTTC	CASSLEAGGAGETQYF
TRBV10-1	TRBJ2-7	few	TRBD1	TGCGCCAGCAGGGACAGGCCGCACGAGCAGTACTTC	CASRDRPHEQYF
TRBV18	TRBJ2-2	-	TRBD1	TGTGCCAGCTCACCATGGGACAGGGGAACCGGGGAGCTGTTTTTT	CASSPWDRGTGELFF
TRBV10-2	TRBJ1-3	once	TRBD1	TGCGCCAGCAGCGAAGACAGGGTGAAAGGAAACACCATATATTTT	CASSEDRVKGNTIYF
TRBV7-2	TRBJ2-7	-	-	TGTGCCAGCAGCACAGCCGTCCTAGCGATCGAGCAGTACTTC	CASSTAVLAIEQYF
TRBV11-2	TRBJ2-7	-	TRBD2	TGTGCCAGCAGCCCCCCTGGACTAGCGGGAACCTACGAGCAGTACTTC	CASSPPGLAGTYEQYF
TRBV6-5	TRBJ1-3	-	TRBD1	TGTGCCAGCAGTTACTCGGGGACAGCTGGAAACACCATATATTTT	CASSYSGTAGNTIYF
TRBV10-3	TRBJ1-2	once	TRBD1	TGTGCCATCAGTGCTTTGCGGGACAGGGATGGCTACACCTTC	CAISALRDRDGYTF
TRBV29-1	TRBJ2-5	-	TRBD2	TGCAGCGCTGGACTAGCGGAGATGGAGACCCAGTACTTC	CSAGLAEMETQYF
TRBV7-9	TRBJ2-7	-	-	TGTGCCAGCAGCCCCCCGATAGGGCTCGAGCAGTACTTC	CASSPPIGLEQYF
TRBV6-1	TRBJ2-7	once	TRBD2	TGTGCCAGCAGCCGACTAGCGGGAGGCGCCTACGAGCAGTACTTC	CASSRLAGGAYEQYF
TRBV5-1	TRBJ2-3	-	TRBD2	TGCGCCAGCAGCTTGGCCTCCGACTGGACTAGCGGGAACCGGAGACACACAGATACGCAGTATTTT	CASSLASDWTSGNRRHTDTQYF
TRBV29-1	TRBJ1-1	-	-	TGCAGCGTGGGGGCAGCTAACACTGAAGCTTTCTTT	CSVGAANTEAFF
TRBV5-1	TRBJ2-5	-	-	TGCGCCAGCAGCTTGCTTCCCCCTGTTCGTGAGACCCAGTACTTC	CASSLLPPVRETQYF
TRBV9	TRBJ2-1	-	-	TGTGCCAGCAGCGTGTCGGGAGTGCCCCTCCATGAGCAGTTCTTC	CASSVSGVPLHEQFF
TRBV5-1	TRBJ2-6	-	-	TGCGCCAGCAGCTTTCACGAGGTGGGCTCTGGGGCCAACGTCCTGACTTTC	CASSFHEVGSGANVLTF
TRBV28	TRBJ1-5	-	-	TGTGCCAGCAGTTTATGGGGCCGGGGGAGCAATCAGCCCCAGCATTTT	CASSLWGRGSNQPQHF
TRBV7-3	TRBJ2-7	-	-	TGTGCCAGCAGCCGCGGAACTAGCCCGAGCGACGAGCAGTACTTC	CASSRGTSPSDEQYF
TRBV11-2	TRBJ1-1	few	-	TGTGCCAGCAGCTTAGAAGTGAACACTGAAGCTTTCTTT	CASSLEVNTEAFF
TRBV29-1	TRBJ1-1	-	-	TGCAGCGTTGACCCACAGGGTAGGGACACTGAAGCTTTCTTT	CSVDPQGRDTEAFF
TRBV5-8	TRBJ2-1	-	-	TGTGCCAGCAGCTTATGGGACTCCTTCAATGAGCAGTTCTTC	CASSLWDSFNEQFF
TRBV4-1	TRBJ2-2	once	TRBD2	TGCGCCAGCAGCCAAGAGAGGGCCCGACTAGCGGGAGGGCATACCGGGGAGCTGTTTTTT	CASSQERARLAGGHTGELFF
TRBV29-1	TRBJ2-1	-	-	TGCAGCGTTGAGAAATACCAACTCGGGGATGAGCAGTTCTTC	CSVEKYQLGDEQFF
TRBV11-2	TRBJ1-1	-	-	TGTGCCAGCAAACTAGTGGGGGGGGCGGCCACTGAAGCTTTCTTT	CASKLVGGAATEAFF